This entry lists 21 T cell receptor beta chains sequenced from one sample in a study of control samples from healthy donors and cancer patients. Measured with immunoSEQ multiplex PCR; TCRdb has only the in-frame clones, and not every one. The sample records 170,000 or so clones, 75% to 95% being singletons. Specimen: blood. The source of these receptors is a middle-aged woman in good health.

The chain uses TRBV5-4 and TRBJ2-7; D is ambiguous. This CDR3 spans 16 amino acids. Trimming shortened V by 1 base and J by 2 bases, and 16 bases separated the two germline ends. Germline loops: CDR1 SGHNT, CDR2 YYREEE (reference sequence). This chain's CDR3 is CASSLYDSLSAYEQYF. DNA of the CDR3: TGTGCCAGCAGCTTGTACGACTCCCTTTCCGCCTACGAGCAGTACTTC.

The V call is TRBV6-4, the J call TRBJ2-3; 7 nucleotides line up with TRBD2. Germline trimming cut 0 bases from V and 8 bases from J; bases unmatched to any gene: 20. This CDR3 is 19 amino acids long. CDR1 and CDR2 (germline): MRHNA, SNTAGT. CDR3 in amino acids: CASSDSTYPAGPRGGTQYF. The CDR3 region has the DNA TGTGCCAGCAGTGACTCGACCTATCCAGCGGGGCCCCGAGGTGGTACGCAGTATTTT.

For the CDR3, the DNA is TGTGCCAGCAGCCCCGGGGAGGTCTCAAGGTATTCTTACGAGCAGTACTTC. Translating it yields CASSPGEVSRYSYEQYF. The chain employs TRBV5-6 and TRBJ2-7, with D possibly TRBD2 on 6 matching bases. The germline V and J ends were trimmed by 4 bases and 4 bases, with 24 bases remaining between them. Germline V CDR1 and CDR2: SGHDT, YYEEEE. CDR3 length equals 17 residues.

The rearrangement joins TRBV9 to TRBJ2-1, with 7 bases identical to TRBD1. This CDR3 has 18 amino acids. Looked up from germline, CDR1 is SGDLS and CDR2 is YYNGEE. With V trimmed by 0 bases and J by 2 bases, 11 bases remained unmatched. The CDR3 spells CASSVGTGELVPYNEQFF. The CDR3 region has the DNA TGTGCCAGCAGCGTAGGAACAGGGGAATTGGTCCCCTACAATGAGCAGTTCTTC.

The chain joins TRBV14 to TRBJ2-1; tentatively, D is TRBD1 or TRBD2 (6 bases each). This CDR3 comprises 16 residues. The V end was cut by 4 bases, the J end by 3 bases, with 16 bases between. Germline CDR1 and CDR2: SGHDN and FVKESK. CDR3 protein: CASSPGPGAYYNEQFF. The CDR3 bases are TGTGCCAGCAGCCCGGGGCCGGGGGCCTACTACAATGAGCAGTTCTTC.

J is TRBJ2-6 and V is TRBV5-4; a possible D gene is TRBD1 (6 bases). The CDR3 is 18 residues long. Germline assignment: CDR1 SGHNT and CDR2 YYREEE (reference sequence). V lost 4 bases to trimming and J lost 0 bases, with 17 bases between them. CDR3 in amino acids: CASSALGGTSSGANVLTF. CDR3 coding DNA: TGTGCCAGCAGCGCGTTAGGGGGTACTTCCTCTGGGGCCAACGTCCTGACTTTC.

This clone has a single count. CDR3 sequence: CASSPRTAGNTIYF. The CDR3 DNA follows: TGTGCCAGCAGCCCAAGGACGGCTGGAAACACCATATATTTT. This chain joins TRBV7-9 and TRBJ1-3; D unresolved. CDR1 and CDR2 (germline): SEHNR, FQNEAQ (reference sequence). V lost 5 bases to trimming and J lost 2 bases, with 10 bases between them. The CDR3 has 14 residues.

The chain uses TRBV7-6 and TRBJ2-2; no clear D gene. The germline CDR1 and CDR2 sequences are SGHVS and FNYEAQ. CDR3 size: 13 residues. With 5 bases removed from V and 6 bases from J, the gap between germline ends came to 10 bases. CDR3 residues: CASSMTMAGELFF. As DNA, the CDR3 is TGTGCCAGCAGCATGACAATGGCCGGGGAGCTGTTTTTT.

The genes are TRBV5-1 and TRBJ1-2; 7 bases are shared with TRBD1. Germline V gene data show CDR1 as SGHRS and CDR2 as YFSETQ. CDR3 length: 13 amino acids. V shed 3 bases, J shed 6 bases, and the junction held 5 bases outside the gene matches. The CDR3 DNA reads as TGCGCCAGCAGCTATGGACAGGCGGATGGCTACACCTTC. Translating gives CASSYGQADGYTF.

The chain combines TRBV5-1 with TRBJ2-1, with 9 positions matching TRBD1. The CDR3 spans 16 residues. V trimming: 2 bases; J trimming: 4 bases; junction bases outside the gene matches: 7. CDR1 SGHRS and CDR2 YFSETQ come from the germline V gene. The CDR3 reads CASSFDRGIPYNEQFF. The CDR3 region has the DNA TGCGCCAGCAGCTTCGACAGGGGGATACCTTACAATGAGCAGTTCTTC.

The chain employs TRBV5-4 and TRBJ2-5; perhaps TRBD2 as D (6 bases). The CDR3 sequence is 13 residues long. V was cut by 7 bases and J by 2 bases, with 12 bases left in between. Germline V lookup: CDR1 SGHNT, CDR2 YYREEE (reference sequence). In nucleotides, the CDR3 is TGTGCCAGCGCGGACTATCCTCAAGAGACCCAGTACTTC. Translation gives CASADYPQETQYF.

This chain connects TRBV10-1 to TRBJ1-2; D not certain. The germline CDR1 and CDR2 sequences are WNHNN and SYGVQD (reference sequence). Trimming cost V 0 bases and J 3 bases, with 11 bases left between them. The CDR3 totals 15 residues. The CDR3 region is CASSESIGSHYGYTF. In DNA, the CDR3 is TGCGCCAGCAGTGAGTCGATAGGTAGCCACTATGGCTACACCTTC.

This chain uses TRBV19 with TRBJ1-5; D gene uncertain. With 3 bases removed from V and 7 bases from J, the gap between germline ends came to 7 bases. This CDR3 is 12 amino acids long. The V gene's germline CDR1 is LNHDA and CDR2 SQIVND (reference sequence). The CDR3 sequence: CASSMIPQPQHF. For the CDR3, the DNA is TGTGCCAGTAGTATGATCCCCCAGCCCCAGCATTTT.

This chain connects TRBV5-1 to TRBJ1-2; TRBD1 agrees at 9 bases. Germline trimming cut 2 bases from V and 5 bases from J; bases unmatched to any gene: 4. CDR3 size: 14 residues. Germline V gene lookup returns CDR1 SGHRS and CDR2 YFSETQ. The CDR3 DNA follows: TGCGCCAGCAGCTTAACAGGGGGCGAATATGGCTACACCTTC. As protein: CASSLTGGEYGYTF.

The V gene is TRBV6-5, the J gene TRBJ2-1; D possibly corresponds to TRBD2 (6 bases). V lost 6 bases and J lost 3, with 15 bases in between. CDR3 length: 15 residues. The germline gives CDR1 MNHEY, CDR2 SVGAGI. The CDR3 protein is CASRGDSTIYNEQFF. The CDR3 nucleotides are TGTGCCAGCAGGGGGGACTCCACGATCTACAATGAGCAGTTCTTC.

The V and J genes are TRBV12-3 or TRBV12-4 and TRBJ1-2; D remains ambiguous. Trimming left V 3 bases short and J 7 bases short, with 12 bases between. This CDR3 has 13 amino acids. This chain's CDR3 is CASSLEGIGGYTF. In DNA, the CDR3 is TGTGCCAGCAGTTTGGAGGGAATCGGTGGCTACACCTTC.

The CDR3 sequence: CASSRQGGPTDTQYF. CDR3 sequence (DNA): TGTGCCAGCAGCCGCCAGGGGGGACCCACAGATACGCAGTATTTT. The chain couples TRBV7-3 to TRBJ2-3; TRBD1 is a possible D gene (7 bases). The CDR3 is 15 residues long. CDR1 and CDR2 from the germline V gene are SGHTA and FQGTGA. V was pared by 5 bases and J by 2 bases, with 14 bases between.

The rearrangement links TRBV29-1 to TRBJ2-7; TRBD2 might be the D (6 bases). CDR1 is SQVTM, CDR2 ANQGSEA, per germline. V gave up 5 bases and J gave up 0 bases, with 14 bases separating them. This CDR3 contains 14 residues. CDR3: CSVLDGGSSYEQYF. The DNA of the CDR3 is TGCAGCGTTCTGGATGGGGGGAGCTCCTACGAGCAGTACTTC.

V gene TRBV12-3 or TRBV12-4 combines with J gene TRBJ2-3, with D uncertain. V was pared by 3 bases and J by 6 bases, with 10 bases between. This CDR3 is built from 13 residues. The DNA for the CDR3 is TGTGCCAGCAGTTTTTATGCACCCGATACGCAGTATTTT. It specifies CASSFYAPDTQYF.

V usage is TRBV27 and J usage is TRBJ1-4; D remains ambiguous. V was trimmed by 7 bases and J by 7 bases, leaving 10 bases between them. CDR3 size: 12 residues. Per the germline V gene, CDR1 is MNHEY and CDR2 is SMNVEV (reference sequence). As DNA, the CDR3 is TGTGCCAGCAAAGCGGGTGGTGAAAAACTGTTTTTT. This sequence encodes CASKAGGEKLFF.

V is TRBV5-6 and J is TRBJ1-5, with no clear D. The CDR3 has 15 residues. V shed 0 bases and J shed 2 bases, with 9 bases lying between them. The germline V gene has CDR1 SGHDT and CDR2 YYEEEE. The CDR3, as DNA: TGTGCCAGCAGCTTGGCCGAAGGTGGCAATCAGCCCCAGCATTTT. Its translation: CASSLAEGGNQPQHF.